These 8 T cell receptor beta chains came from one sample sequenced in a study of blood T cells in healthy people across ages. With a J-beta primer mix and a sample-barcoded 5' primer, a second PCR ran about 6 to 11 cycles. TCRdb fed the 5' RACE reads into MiXCR, producing one record per CDR3 protein. The sample contains 1.5 million to 2 million distinct CDR3 sequences, 28% of which appear only once. Sequencing was done on a sample of blood. Receptors originate from a woman aged 25-40 years in good health.

In this sample, this clonotype turned up a few times. J is TRBJ2-5 and V is TRBV7-8; 8 bases fit TRBD2. In germline, CDR1 is SGHVS, CDR2 FQNEAQ. V lost 5 bases and J lost 11; bases outside the gene matches: 19. The CDR3 consists of 16 residues. CDR3 sequence reads: CASSLPRWSGRGEQYF. Written as DNA, the CDR3 is TGTGCCAGCAGCCTCCCGCGTTGGAGCGGGAGAGGAGAGCAGTACTTC.

The chain has TRBV10-3 and TRBJ2-7, with D possibly matching TRBD1 (7 bases). The CDR3 runs to 13 residues. V lost 3 bases and J lost 6, with 12 bases in between. Germline V gene data show CDR1 as ENHRY and CDR2 as SYGVKD. The CDR3 bases are TGTGCCATCAGTGATAACAGGGGAGGCGAGCAGTACTTC. It is translated as CAISDNRGGEQYF.

This clonotype was detected many times. The V and J genes are TRBV7-6 and TRBJ2-7; D gene ambiguous. This CDR3 region has 11 residues. V was cut by 8 bases and J by 6 bases, with 11 bases left in between. The germline gives CDR1 SGHVS, CDR2 FNYEAQ. The CDR3 DNA sequence: TGTGCCAGCCAGCAGGATGGCGAGCAGTACTTC. Translating gives CASQQDGEQYF.

The chain's CDR3 is CSVGAETSEKLFF. The CDR3 DNA is TGCAGCGTTGGGGCAGAAACTAGCGAAAAACTGTTTTTT. The V and J genes are TRBV29-1 and TRBJ1-4, with D uncertain. The CDR3 is 13 amino acids. Germline values: CDR1 SQVTM, CDR2 ANQGSEA. Deletions cut 4 bases from V and 8 bases from J, with 14 bases between.

This clonotype showed up just once. This chain uses TRBV7-9 with TRBJ2-1; 9 bases are a match to TRBD2. V lost 5 bases to trimming and J lost 1 base; unmatched junction nucleotides: 15. This CDR3 has 19 residues. Germline lookup yields CDR1 SEHNR and CDR2 FQNEAQ (reference sequence). This chain's CDR3 is CASSPTGLALLPSYNEQFF. As DNA, the CDR3 is TGTGCCAGCAGCCCGACCGGACTAGCGCTTCTCCCTTCCTACAATGAGCAGTTCTTC.

The chain uses TRBV20-1 and TRBJ2-5; 10 nucleotides match TRBD2. The trim removed 6 bases at V and 1 base at J, leaving 8 bases unmatched. This CDR3 contains 15 residues. From germline, CDR1 is DFQATT and CDR2 SNEGSKA (reference sequence). The CDR3 DNA reads TGCAGTGCAAACTCAGCGGGAGGGTTCCAAGAGACCCAGTACTTC. The encoded protein is CSANSAGGFQETQYF.

This clonotype was seen more than once but under ten times. This sequence joins TRBV21-1 and TRBJ2-2. TRBV21-1 is recorded as a pseudogene. The CDR3 loop spans 14 amino acids. CDR3 protein: CASSKVENTGELFF. CDR3 DNA: TGTGCCAGCAGCAAAGTGGAGAACACCGGGGAGCTGTTTTTT.

In its sample, this clonotype was seen a few times. This chain connects TRBV15 to TRBJ2-2, with TRBD2 matching 11 bases. V dropped 1 base and J dropped 1; count of bases not matched to a gene: 8. CDR1 and CDR2 from the germline V gene are LNHNV and YYDKDF (reference sequence). CDR3 length: 19 residues. The CDR3 DNA sequence: TGTGCCACCAGCAGAGTCTTGGGACTAGCGGTGGAGAACACCGGGGAGCTGTTTTTT. Protein sequence: CATSRVLGLAVENTGELFF.